This TCR beta chain was observed in a study of T cells expressing NK-cell markers. About the research overall: Among eight sequenced donors, seven carried HCMV seropositivity while one was seronegative. Broader study findings: A few donors' CD3+CD56-NKG2C+ cells were dominated by the same clonotypes. CD8+ T cells in roughly six donors included dominant NKG2C+ clonotypes at roughly 1.0-7.0%.

TCRdb reanalyzed the 5' RACE reads, giving one entry per CDR3 protein sequence and no DNA. In total, the table holds over 250,000 distinct CDR3 sequences. On this clonotype itself: The antigen is undetermined.

There are 14 residues in the CDR3. Germline V CDR1 and CDR2: SGHNT, YYREEE (reference sequence). The rearrangement links TRBV5-4 to TRBJ1-1. This receptor was identified in a woman between 18 and 70 years old in good health. Sequences were obtained from blood T cells: a sorted CD56 or NKG2C T cell subset, CD4+ or CD8+ T cells, or bulk PBMC T cells (not recorded which). This CDR3 reads CASSFLGINTEAFF.